This paragraph reports one T cell receptor (beta chain). This clonotype was seen a few times. It has no known antigen specificity. Within one base of it there is no much larger clone, and no base qualities were kept. This sample stems from a study of identical twins (dated by TCRdb to 2016 to 2018). General notes on the study: The study deep-sequenced TCR alpha and beta repertoires from monozygotic twins, unrelated adults of various ages and cord blood to test whether fetal clonotypes persist. To rule out contamination, the twin experiments were replicated at different times with different library preparation protocols. Overall study outcomes, separate from this receptor: Compared with coincidental sharing between unrelated individuals, out-of-frame TCR alpha sequences shared between twins had an excess of sequences with low generation probability. Because the same donors could not be followed over many years, the conclusions relied on cross-sectional statistical analysis. Fewer insertions were carried by abundant cord blood beta clonotypes, a similar but weaker trend appeared in young adult naive repertoires, and no such trend appeared in memory repertoires. The excess sharing between twins in beta out-of-frame sequences was weaker because fewer shared sequences reduced the signal-to-noise ratio. Zero-insertion analyses could be partly confounded by invariant T cells such as MAIT and iNKT, although diverse VJ usage argued against such confounding for most clonotypes. Out-of-frame TCR alpha sharing in monozygotic twins was systematically underestimated by recombination models, whereas sharing between unrelated individuals was in agreement with the recombination models.

Every donor in the study was a healthy Caucasian. The twin cohort comprised three pairs of female monozygotic twins, all aged roughly 18 to 30 years. Miltenyi CD45RO+ enrichment and human naive T-cell isolation kits were used to isolate memory (CD45RO+) and naive T cells from PBMC. Libraries were made using 5' RACE. Instrument on record: Illumina HiSeq 2000. Template switching introduced a universal primer binding site; the final cDNA contained a unique molecular identifier, enabling accurate counting of TCR cDNA molecules. Specific primers in the conserved constant-segment region were used to synthesize first-strand cDNA for TCR alpha and beta chains. To control for contamination, every cDNA library was double barcoded, receiving both a SMART-Mk sample barcode and Illumina barcodes. TruSeq adapter sequences, together with Illumina sample barcodes, were added in two successive PCR steps. Sequencing of the TCR alpha and beta cDNA libraries was done on the Illumina HiSeq platform using custom primers. On the authors' methods: MiGEC was used to process raw reads and extract unique molecular identifiers, and MiXCR was used to find CDR3 positions. For each individual, recombination models were inferred using an EM algorithm with the repgenHMM and IGoR tools. The analysis of shared clonotypes was done with the tcR package in R, with sharing normalized by the product of cloneset sizes. To study raw recombination without the effects of thymic and clonal selection, out-of-frame nonproductive sequences were analyzed. TCRdb itself trimmed the public reads at Q25 with fastp, ran MiXCR and retained productive beta chains. Identical CDR3 protein sequences are pooled into one entry, listed with their most common genes and DNA. What appears here as the V and J calls and clone size reflects TCRdb's work, not the paper's. The sample yields under 250,000 distinct CDR3 sequences; 7.5% were counted once. 1.5% to 2.5% of the sample is in the top ten clones.

Measured from the cysteine to the phenylalanine, the CDR3 is 17 residues long. The sequence is cut down to CDR3 DNA, 51 bases in frame from base 1. The V end loses 1 base and the J end loses 5 bases, and a stretch of 21 bases separates them. Taken from the germline V gene, the CDR1 and CDR2 loops are SGHVS and FQNEAQ. These data also featured in a second study, about yellow fever vaccine responses in identical twins. The second investigation adds: According to the authors, the vaccine-induced T cell response in identical twins seemed to be partly convergent and partly specific to each individual. In identical twins, the study followed T cell clones that responded to the vaccine with precision.

The sequence links TRBV7-8 to TRBJ2-7, with TRBD2 as a weak D call on 5 bases. Sample: memory (CD45RO+) T cells sorted from blood. The cell subset or site label, as the study defines it: CD45RO+ enriched T cells. This TCR was sampled from a woman younger than 30 in good health. Here is the DNA: TGTGCCAGCAGCTTAGGCGTGAACAGTCGGAGGCGCCACGAGCAGTACTTC. This encodes CASSLGVNSRRRHEQYF.